Below, 24 T cell receptor beta chains from the same sample are listed, as sequenced in a study of blood T cell repertoires in COVID-19. Assay: immunoSEQ multiplex PCR; the TCRdb copy retains only in-frame clones and omits some. The profile shows approximately 210,000 clones, around four fifths of them singletons. The sample taken for sequencing was peripheral blood. These receptors were obtained from a human donor in a cohort sampled during active COVID-19.

J is TRBJ2-2 and V is TRBV15; D is unresolved. V was trimmed by 5 bases and J by 8 bases, leaving 9 bases between them. Germline V CDR1 and CDR2: LNHNV, YYDKDF (reference sequence). There are 12 residues in the CDR3. The CDR3 protein is CATSSVSGELFF. The CDR3 DNA sequence: TGTGCCACCAGCTCTGTTTCGGGGGAGCTGTTTTTT.

The V gene is TRBV4-2, the J gene TRBJ1-4; no definite D call. V was cut by 1 base and J by 7 bases, with 19 bases left in between. The CDR3 extends over 17 amino acids. CDR1 is LGHNA, CDR2 YNFKEQ, per germline. The CDR3 region has the DNA TGTGCCAGCAGCCAAGTAAGATCCGGGGTGGAAGGTGAAAAACTGTTTTTT. This gives the protein CASSQVRSGVEGEKLFF.

The V and J genes are TRBV11-3 and TRBJ2-1; 10 bases agree with TRBD1. CDR1 and CDR2 (germline): SGHNT, YENEEA. This CDR3 comprises 17 residues. V shed 1 base and J 2 bases; nucleotides not matched to a gene: 5. The CDR3 sequence is CASSLGGQGFPYNEQFF. CDR3 nucleotides: TGTGCCAGCAGCTTAGGGGGACAGGGGTTCCCCTACAATGAGCAGTTCTTC.

The V and J genes are TRBV11-2 and TRBJ1-6; TRBD1 matches at 9 bases. Losses at the gene ends were 5 bases for V and 9 bases for J; bases not matched to a gene: 5. CDR3 length: 14 residues. CDR1 is SGHAT and CDR2 is FQNNGV in the germline V gene. The CDR3 DNA sequence: TGTGCCAGCAGCACCGGACAGGGGATTTCACCCCTCCACTTT. It codes for CASSTGQGISPLHF.

The chain employs TRBV6-1 and TRBJ1-5; D is possibly TRBD1 (5 bases). The CDR3 is 15 residues long. Germline CDR1 is MNHNS and CDR2 is SASEGT. The V and J ends lost 0 bases and 7 bases respectively, with 13 bases between them. The CDR3 nucleotides are TGTGCCAGCAGTGAAGCAACAGGTCCGTGGCAGCCCCAGCATTTT. Translated: CASSEATGPWQPQHF.

There are a few counts of this clone. The chain is built from TRBV10-2 and TRBJ1-6; 7 bases line up with TRBD1. The CDR3 is made up of 14 amino acids. Trimming cost V 8 bases and J 8 bases; bases outside gene matches: 9. Germline loops: CDR1 WSHSY, CDR2 SAAADI. The CDR3: CASQGTDFDSPLHF. CDR3 nucleotides: TGCGCCAGCCAGGGGACAGATTTTGATTCACCCCTCCACTTT.

The CDR3 sequence is CASSPGTVDTEAFF. The CDR3 region has the DNA TGCGCCAGCAGCCCCGGGACAGTGGACACTGAAGCTTTCTTT. The V and J genes are TRBV5-1 and TRBJ1-1, with TRBD1 matching over 7 bases. The germline CDR1 and CDR2 sequences are SGHRS and YFSETQ. With 4 bases clipped from V and 3 bases from J, the junction kept 6 bases outside the gene matches. There are 14 residues in the CDR3.

This clone was counted a single time. J is TRBJ2-1 and V is TRBV29-1; TRBD1 matches 10 bases. With 7 bases clipped from V and 8 bases from J, the junction kept 5 bases outside the gene matches. Per germline, CDR1 SQVTM and CDR2 ANQGSEA. This CDR3 has 12 residues. DNA of the CDR3: TGCAGCGGGGACAGGGGTAGCGATGAGCAGTTCTTC. Translation gives CSGDRGSDEQFF.

The gene calls are TRBV19 and TRBJ1-4; D unclear. This CDR3 region has 11 residues. From germline, CDR1 is LNHDA and CDR2 SQIVND (reference sequence). Trimming stripped 5 bases from V and 4 bases from J, with 2 bases between. CDR3 DNA sequence: TGTGCCAGTAGTCTTAATGAAAAACTGTTTTTT. Protein: CASSLNEKLFF.

The rearrangement uses TRBV6-1 and TRBJ2-2; D is unclear. Germline assignment: CDR1 MNHNS and CDR2 SASEGT. V lost 4 bases, J lost 5 bases, and 17 bases lay in between. There are 16 residues in the CDR3. The DNA for the CDR3 is TGTGCCAGCAGTGCGTCCTTGACGGGTTTAACCGGGGAGCTGTTTTTT. It yields the protein CASSASLTGLTGELFF.

The rearrangement links TRBV27 to TRBJ1-1; D not resolved. Per germline, CDR1 MNHEY and CDR2 SMNVEV (reference sequence). Trimming cost V 8 bases and J 1 base, with 14 bases left between them. The CDR3 totals 14 residues. The CDR3 DNA reads TGTGCCAGCCGTCTTATTCCGGGGAACACTGAAGCTTTCTTT. Residues: CASRLIPGNTEAFF.

This chain joins TRBV19 and TRBJ2-2; 8 nucleotides match TRBD1. V was pared by 9 bases and J by 2 bases, with 5 bases of the junction left unmatched. Germline CDR1 reads LNHDA; CDR2 reads SQIVND (reference sequence). This CDR3 has 14 residues. CDR3 residues: CASRGRVNTGELFF. CDR3 sequence (DNA): TGTGCCAGCAGGGGGCGCGTTAACACCGGGGAGCTGTTTTTT.

This clone was recorded only once. The chain is built from TRBV6-2 or TRBV6-3 and TRBJ2-7; weak D call: TRBD2 (6 bases). V was shortened by 2 bases and J by 6 bases, with 14 bases between the two germline ends. Germline loops: CDR1 MNHEY, CDR2 SVGEGT. This CDR3 has 14 residues. The chain's CDR3 is CASSYRSGVSEQYF. For the CDR3, the DNA is TGTGCCAGCAGTTACCGTTCGGGAGTTTCCGAGCAGTACTTC.

This chain connects TRBV11-3 to TRBJ2-1; 11 bases agree with TRBD2. J gave up 5 bases and V 5 bases, and 5 bases lay outside the gene matches. The CDR3 totals 15 residues. Germline V CDR1 and CDR2: SGHNT, YENEEA. This CDR3 reads CASSPSGGNNNEQFF. As DNA, the CDR3 is TGTGCCAGCAGCCCTAGCGGGGGGAACAACAATGAGCAGTTCTTC. Full variable domain (remainder filled in from reference TRBV11-3 and TRBJ2-1): EAGVVQSPRYKIIEKKQPVAFWCNPISGHNTLYWYLQNLGQGPELLIRYENEEAVDDSQLPKDRFSAERLKGVDSTLKIQPAELGDSAVYLCASSPSGGNNNEQFFGPGTRLTVL.

The J gene is TRBJ2-7, the V gene TRBV2; D ambiguous. Germline assignment: CDR1 SNHLY and CDR2 FYNNEI. V dropped 3 bases and J dropped 2 bases, with 11 bases sitting between them. The CDR3 has 14 residues. CDR3 amino acids: CASSDYEPPYEQYF. CDR3 DNA: TGTGCCAGCAGTGACTACGAGCCACCCTACGAGCAGTACTTC.

This sequence joins TRBV10-3 and TRBJ1-1, with D unresolved. Trimming removed 9 bases from V and 6 bases from J, with 17 bases in between. The CDR3 covers 13 residues. The germline CDR1 and CDR2 sequences are ENHRY and SYGVKD. The CDR3 DNA reads as TGTGCCATTAAGACCTTCGAGGGTTCTGAAGCTTTCTTT. Encoded protein: CAIKTFEGSEAFF.

V and J are TRBV18 and TRBJ1-4; D remains ambiguous. CDR3 length: 15 amino acids. V dropped 3 bases and J dropped 7 bases, with 15 bases sitting between them. Germline assignment: CDR1 KGHSH and CDR2 LQKENI. The CDR3 DNA reads TGTGCCAGCTCACCCCCCCTCGCGTCCCGTGAAAAACTGTTTTTT. The encoded protein is CASSPPLASREKLFF.

The chain is built from TRBV6-1 and TRBJ2-5; tentative D call: TRBD2 (7 bases). The V and J ends lost 3 bases and 4 bases respectively, with 18 bases between them. Germline-derived CDR1 and CDR2 are MNHNS and SASEGT. The CDR3 loop spans 16 amino acids. In nucleotides, the CDR3 is TGTGCCAGCAGTGATCCGGGGGGCGTTCCGTTAGAGACCCAGTACTTC. Its translation is CASSDPGGVPLETQYF.

The chain carries TRBV7-2 and TRBJ1-5, with 10 bases fitting TRBD1. The germline V gene has CDR1 SGHTA and CDR2 FQGNSA. J lost 7 bases, V lost 2 bases, and 11 bases had no gene match. The CDR3 loop spans 17 amino acids. The CDR3 DNA follows: TGTGCCAGCAGCTTAACGGGACAGGGGATGACTGGCCAGCCCCAGCATTTT. Protein: CASSLTGQGMTGQPQHF. The full variable domain, rest sourced from reference TRBV7-2 and TRBJ1-5, is GAGVSQSPSNKVTEKGKDVELRCDPISGHTALYWYRQSLGQGLEFLIYFQGNSAPDKSGLPSDRFSAERTGGSVSTLTIQRTQQEDSAVYLCASSLTGQGMTGQPQHFGDGTRLSIL.

The CDR3 bases are TGCGCCAGCAGCTTGGAGTCAAGGAGGGACGAAAAACTGTTTTTT. Encoded protein: CASSLESRRDEKLFF. V usage is TRBV5-1 and J usage is TRBJ1-4; perhaps TRBD1 as D (5 bases). The CDR3 is 15 residues long. Germline V gene sequence: CDR1 SGHRS, CDR2 YFSETQ. The V end was cut by 0 bases, the J end by 8 bases, with 14 bases between. Drawing the rest from reference TRBV5-1 and TRBJ1-4, the complete variable domain is KAGVTQTPRYLIKTRGQQVTLSCSPISGHRSVSWYQQTPGQGLQFLFEYFSETQRNKGNFPGRFSGRQFSNSRSEMNVSTLELGDSALYLCASSLESRRDEKLFFGSGTQLSVL.

V is TRBV7-2 and J is TRBJ1-2; D is possibly TRBD1 (6 bases). The germline gives CDR1 SGHTA, CDR2 FQGNSA. The CDR3 extends over 14 amino acids. The germline V and J ends were trimmed by 5 bases and 8 bases, with 18 bases remaining between them. In DNA form, the CDR3 reads TGTGCCAGCAGCACACAGCAGGGGTCGTACGGCTACACCTTC. Amino acid sequence: CASSTQQGSYGYTF.

This chain connects TRBV11-2 to TRBJ2-1; the match to TRBD1 covers 10 bases. This CDR3 is built from 17 residues. The ends lost 8 bases at V and 3 bases at J; junction bases unmatched: 13. In germline, CDR1 is SGHAT, CDR2 FQNNGV. The CDR3 nucleotides are TGTGCCAGCCGAACTCCCCGGGACAGGGGCCACTACAATGAGCAGTTCTTC. It yields the protein CASRTPRDRGHYNEQFF.

The chain combines TRBV6-4 with TRBJ2-3, with 13 bases aligning to TRBD2. The germline V gene has CDR1 MRHNA and CDR2 SNTAGT. Unmatched junction bases numbered 0, after V lost 4 bases and J lost 5 bases. The CDR3 has 14 residues. In nucleotides, the CDR3 is TGTGCCAGCAGTGGGACTAGCGGGAGAGATACGCAGTATTTT. This sequence encodes CASSGTSGRDTQYF.

The genes are TRBV19 and TRBJ1-1; D might be TRBD1 (6 bases). The germline V and J ends were trimmed by 11 bases and 8 bases, with 30 bases remaining between them. Per the germline V gene, CDR1 is LNHDA and CDR2 is SQIVND (reference sequence). CDR3 size: 16 residues. CDR3 coding DNA: TGTGCCTCTAGGGCCTCCGGACAGAGGGGAAGGTCCGAAGCTTTCTTT. Translation: CASRASGQRGRSEAFF.